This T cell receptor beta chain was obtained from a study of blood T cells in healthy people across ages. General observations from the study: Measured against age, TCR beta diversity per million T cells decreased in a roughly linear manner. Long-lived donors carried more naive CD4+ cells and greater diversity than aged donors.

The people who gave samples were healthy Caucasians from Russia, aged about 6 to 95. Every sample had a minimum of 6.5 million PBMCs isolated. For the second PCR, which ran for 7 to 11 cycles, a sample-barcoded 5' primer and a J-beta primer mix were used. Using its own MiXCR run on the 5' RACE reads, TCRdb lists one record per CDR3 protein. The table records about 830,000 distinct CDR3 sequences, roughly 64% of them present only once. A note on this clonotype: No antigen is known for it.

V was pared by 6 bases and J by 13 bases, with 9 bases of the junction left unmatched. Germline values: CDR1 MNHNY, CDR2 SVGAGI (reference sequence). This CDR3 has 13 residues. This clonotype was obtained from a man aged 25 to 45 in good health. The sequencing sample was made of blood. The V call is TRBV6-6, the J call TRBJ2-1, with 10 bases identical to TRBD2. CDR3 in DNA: TGTGCCAGCAGCCGCATACTAGCGGGACGACAGTTCTTC. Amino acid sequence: CASSRILAGRQFF.